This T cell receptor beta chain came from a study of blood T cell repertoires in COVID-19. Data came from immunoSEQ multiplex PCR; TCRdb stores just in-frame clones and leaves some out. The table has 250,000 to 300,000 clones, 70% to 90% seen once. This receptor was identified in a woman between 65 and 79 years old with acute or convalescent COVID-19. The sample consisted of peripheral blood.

The CDR3 protein is CASSHGTAGDTQYF. The CDR3 DNA reads TGTGCCAGCAGCCACGGGACAGCAGGAGATACGCAGTATTTT. J is TRBJ2-3 and V is TRBV13; 7 positions match TRBD1. Trimming cost V 5 bases and J 5 bases; bases outside gene matches: 7. This CDR3 region has 14 residues. CDR1 and CDR2 (germline): PRHDT, FYEKMQ (reference sequence). The whole variable domain, remainder taken from reference TRBV13 and TRBJ2-3, is AAGVIQSPRHLIKEKRETATLKCYPIPRHDTVYWYQQGPGQDPQFLISFYEKMQSDKGSIPDRFSAQQFSDYHSELNMSSLELGDSALYFCASSHGTAGDTQYFGPGTRLTVL.